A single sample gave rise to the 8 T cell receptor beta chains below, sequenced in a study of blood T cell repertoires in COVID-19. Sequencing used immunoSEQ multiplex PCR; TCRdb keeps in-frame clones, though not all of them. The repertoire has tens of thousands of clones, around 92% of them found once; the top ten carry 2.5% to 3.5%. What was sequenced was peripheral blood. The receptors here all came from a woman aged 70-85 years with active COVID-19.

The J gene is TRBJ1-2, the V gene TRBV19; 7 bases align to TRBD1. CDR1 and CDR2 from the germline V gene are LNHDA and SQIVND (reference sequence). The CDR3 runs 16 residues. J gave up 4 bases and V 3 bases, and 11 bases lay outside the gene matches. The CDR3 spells CASSMGIRGQIYGYTF. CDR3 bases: TGTGCCAGTAGTATGGGTATTAGGGGACAGATCTATGGCTACACCTTC.

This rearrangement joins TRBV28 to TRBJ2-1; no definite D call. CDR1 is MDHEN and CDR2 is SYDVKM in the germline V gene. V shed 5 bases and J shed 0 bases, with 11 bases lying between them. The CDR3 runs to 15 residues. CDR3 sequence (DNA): TGTGCCAGCAGTGGGTCAACGGGCTCCTACAATGAGCAGTTCTTC. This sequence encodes CASSGSTGSYNEQFF. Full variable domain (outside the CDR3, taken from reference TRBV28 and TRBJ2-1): DVKVTQSSRYLVKRTGEKVFLECVQDMDHENMFWYRQDPGLGLRLIYFSYDVKMKEKGDIPEGYSVSREKKERFSLILESASTNQTSMYLCASSGSTGSYNEQFFGPGTRLTVL.

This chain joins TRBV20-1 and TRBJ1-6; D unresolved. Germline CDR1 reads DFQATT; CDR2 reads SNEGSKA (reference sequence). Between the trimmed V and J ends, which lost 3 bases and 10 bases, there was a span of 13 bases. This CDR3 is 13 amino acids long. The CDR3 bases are TGCAGTGCTAGTGGCGGGATTAGCTCACCCCTCCACTTT. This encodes CSASGGISSPLHF.

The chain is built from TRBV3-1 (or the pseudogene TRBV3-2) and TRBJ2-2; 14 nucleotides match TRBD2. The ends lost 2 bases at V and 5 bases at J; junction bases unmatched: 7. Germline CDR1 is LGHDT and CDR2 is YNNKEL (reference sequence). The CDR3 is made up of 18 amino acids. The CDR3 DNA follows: TGTGCCAGCAGCCAATTGGGGACTAGCGGGAGTCAGACCGGGGAGCTGTTTTTT. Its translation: CASSQLGTSGSQTGELFF.

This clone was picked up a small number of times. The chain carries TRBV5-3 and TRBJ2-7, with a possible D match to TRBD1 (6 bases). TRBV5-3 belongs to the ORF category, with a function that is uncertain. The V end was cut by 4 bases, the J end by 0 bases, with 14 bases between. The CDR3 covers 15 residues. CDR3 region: CARSLRTVFSYEQYF. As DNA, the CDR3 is TGTGCCAGAAGCCTCCGGACAGTCTTCTCCTACGAGCAGTACTTC.

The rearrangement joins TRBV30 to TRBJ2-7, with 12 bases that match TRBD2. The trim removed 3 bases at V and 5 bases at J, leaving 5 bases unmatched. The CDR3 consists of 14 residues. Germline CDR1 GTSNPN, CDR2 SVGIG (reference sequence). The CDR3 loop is CAWSRLAGANEQYF. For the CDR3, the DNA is TGTGCCTGGAGCCGACTAGCGGGAGCCAACGAGCAGTACTTC.

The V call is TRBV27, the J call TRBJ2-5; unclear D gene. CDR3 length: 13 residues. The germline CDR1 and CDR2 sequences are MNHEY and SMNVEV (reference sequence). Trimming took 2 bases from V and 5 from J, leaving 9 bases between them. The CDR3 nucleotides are TGTGCCAGCAGTTTAAGCTTACGGGAGACCCAGTACTTC. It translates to CASSLSLRETQYF.

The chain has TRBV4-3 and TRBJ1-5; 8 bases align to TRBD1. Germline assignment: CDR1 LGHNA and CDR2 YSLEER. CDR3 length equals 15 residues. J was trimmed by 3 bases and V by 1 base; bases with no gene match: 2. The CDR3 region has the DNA TGCGCCAGCAGCCAAGCCAGGGGGCACAATCAGCCCCAGCATTTT. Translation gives CASSQARGHNQPQHF.